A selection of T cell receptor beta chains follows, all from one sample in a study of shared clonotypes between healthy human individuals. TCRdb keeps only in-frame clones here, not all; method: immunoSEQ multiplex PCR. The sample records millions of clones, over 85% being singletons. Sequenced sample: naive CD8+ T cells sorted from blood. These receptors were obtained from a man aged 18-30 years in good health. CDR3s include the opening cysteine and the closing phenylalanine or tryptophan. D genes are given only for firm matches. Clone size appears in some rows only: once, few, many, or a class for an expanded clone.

DNA: TGCGCCAGCAGCCAAGATCTCGAGGGCCTCGGCACTGAAGCTTTCTTT
CDR3: CASSQDLEGLGTEAFF
V: TRBV4-3
J: TRBJ1-1
D: .
size: .

DNA: TGTGCCAGCAGCGTCCAGGACTTCAGCTCCTACGAGCAGTACTTC
CDR3: CASSVQDFSSYEQYF
V: TRBV6-1
J: TRBJ2-7
D: .
size: .

DNA: TGTGCCAGCAGCGTAGCGGGGGCCAGCTACAATGAGCAGTTCTTC
CDR3: CASSVAGASYNEQFF
V: TRBV9
J: TRBJ2-1
D: .
size: once

DNA: TGTGCCAGCAGTTACTCGAGGACAGGCGCCACTGAAGCTTTCTTT
CDR3: CASSYSRTGATEAFF
V: TRBV6-5
J: TRBJ1-1
D: TRBD1
size: .

DNA: TGTGCCACCAGCGGCGACGTAGTCACAGATACGCAGTATTTT
CDR3: CATSGDVVTDTQYF
V: TRBV15
J: TRBJ2-3
D: .
size: .

DNA: TGTGCCAGCAGCTTAACGGGTTACGAGCAGTACTTC
CDR3: CASSLTGYEQYF
V: TRBV5-4
J: TRBJ2-7
D: .
size: .

DNA: TGTGCCAGCAGTTCGCCCGGGACAGGAGGTTCCTACGAGCAGTACTTC
CDR3: CASSSPGTGGSYEQYF
V: TRBV6-5
J: TRBJ2-7
D: TRBD1
size: .

DNA: TGCGCCAGCAGCTCGATGGGACAGACGCAAGAGACCCAGTACTTC
CDR3: CASSSMGQTQETQYF
V: TRBV5-1
J: TRBJ2-5
D: TRBD1
size: .

DNA: TGTGCCAGCTCAACCCGGGACAGGGGGCGGAATGAGCAGTTCTTC
CDR3: CASSTRDRGRNEQFF
V: TRBV18
J: TRBJ2-1
D: TRBD1
size: .

DNA: TGCGCCAGCAGCTTGGGTCAGGGTAACTATGGCTACACCTTC
CDR3: CASSLGQGNYGYTF
V: TRBV5-1
J: TRBJ1-2
D: .
size: .

DNA: TGTGCCAGCAGTCCGGGACAGGGGATGGGCGGCTACACCTTC
CDR3: CASSPGQGMGGYTF
V: TRBV27
J: TRBJ1-2
D: TRBD1
size: .

DNA: TGTGCCAGCAGCTTGGTGGTGGGGAGTGAGCAGTTCTTC
CDR3: CASSLVVGSEQFF
V: TRBV5-4
J: TRBJ2-1
D: .
size: .

DNA: TGCGCCAGCAGCGAACGGGCGGGAGGCCTTGATACGCAGTATTTT
CDR3: CASSERAGGLDTQYF
V: TRBV4-3
J: TRBJ2-3
D: TRBD2
size: .

DNA: TGCGCCAGCAGTGAGTCCAAAGGGCCACCCTACGAGCAGTACTTC
CDR3: CASSESKGPPYEQYF
V: TRBV10-2
J: TRBJ2-7
D: .
size: once

DNA: TGTGCCAGTTTAAAAGGGGGACAGGTAGCCTACGAGCAGTACTTC
CDR3: CASLKGGQVAYEQYF
V: TRBV2
J: TRBJ2-7
D: TRBD1
size: .

DNA: TGTGCCAGCAGTCCGCCCGACCCCACAACCTACGAGCAGTACTTC
CDR3: CASSPPDPTTYEQYF
V: TRBV25-1
J: TRBJ2-7
D: .
size: .

DNA: TGTGCCAGCAGCCAAGTAGCTAGAGGGTTGGAGCAGTACTTC
CDR3: CASSQVARGLEQYF
V: TRBV14
J: TRBJ2-7
D: .
size: .

DNA: TGTGCCAGCAGTACTAGCGAAGCTTCGGGTGAGCAGTACTTC
CDR3: CASSTSEASGEQYF
V: TRBV5-4
J: TRBJ2-7
D: TRBD2
size: .

DNA: TGTGCCAGTAGTATCACTAGCGGAGTACAAGAGACCCAGTACTTC
CDR3: CASSITSGVQETQYF
V: TRBV19
J: TRBJ2-5
D: TRBD2
size: .

DNA: TGCGCCAGCTGGGACAATATTCACCCCAAATATAATTCACCCCTCCACTTT
CDR3: CASWDNIHPKYNSPLHF
V: TRBV23-1
J: TRBJ1-6
D: .
size: .

DNA: TGTGCCAGCAGGAGCAGCCTAGCCTACGAGCAGTACTTC
CDR3: CASRSSLAYEQYF
V: TRBV7-8
J: TRBJ2-7
D: .
size: .

DNA: TGTGCCAGCAGTCTAGGCCGCAATCAGCCCCAGCATTTT
CDR3: CASSLGRNQPQHF
V: TRBV6-5
J: TRBJ1-5
D: .
size: .

DNA: TGCAGCGTTTCGCCGGGACAGGGGCGCTACAATGAGCAGTTCTTC
CDR3: CSVSPGQGRYNEQFF
V: TRBV29-1
J: TRBJ2-1
D: TRBD1
size: .

DNA: TGTGCCAGCAGCTCATTAGCGGGAGGGCCTTACGAGCAGTACTTC
CDR3: CASSSLAGGPYEQYF
V: TRBV5-6
J: TRBJ2-7
D: TRBD2
size: .

DNA: TGTGCCAGCAGCGCGGACAGAATGAACACTGAAGCTTTCTTT
CDR3: CASSADRMNTEAFF
V: TRBV5-4
J: TRBJ1-1
D: .
size: once

DNA: TGTGCCAGCAGCTTAGACAGGGGGCGGCCTAGCACAGATACGCAGTATTTT
CDR3: CASSLDRGRPSTDTQYF
V: TRBV7-2
J: TRBJ2-3
D: TRBD1
size: .

DNA: TGTGCCAGCAGCCCGGAGGGGAGCGGGTACAATGAGCAGTTCTTC
CDR3: CASSPEGSGYNEQFF
V: TRBV5-6
J: TRBJ2-1
D: .
size: .

DNA: TGTGCCAGCAGCTCCGGGGGTGCCCGGTACGAGCAGTACTTC
CDR3: CASSSGGARYEQYF
V: TRBV11-2
J: TRBJ2-7
D: .
size: once

DNA: TGTGCCAGCAGTGAATGGGTAGGGGGTAGCAATCAGCCCCAGCATTTT
CDR3: CASSEWVGGSNQPQHF
V: TRBV6-1
J: TRBJ1-5
D: .
size: .

DNA: TGTGCCAGCAGCTGGACAGGGGTAGGAAACACCATATATTTT
CDR3: CASSWTGVGNTIYF
V: TRBV5-6
J: TRBJ1-3
D: TRBD1
size: .

DNA: TGTGCCAGCAGCGCAGGAGGGAGAGGCACAGATACGCAGTATTTT
CDR3: CASSAGGRGTDTQYF
V: TRBV9
J: TRBJ2-3
D: .
size: .

DNA: TGTGCCAGCAGCCTTGGGTTGGGGGAGACCTACGAGCAGTACTTC
CDR3: CASSLGLGETYEQYF
V: TRBV5-4
J: TRBJ2-7
D: .
size: .

DNA: TGTGCCAGCAGTTCGCAGCGTAACAGGGGGGGCGAGCAGTACTTC
CDR3: CASSSQRNRGGEQYF
V: TRBV28
J: TRBJ2-7
D: .
size: .

DNA: TGTGCCAGCGAATATTCCTCGATTCGCCTAAGCCAGTACTTC
CDR3: CASEYSSIRLSQYF
V: TRBV7-9
J: TRBJ2-7
D: .
size: few

DNA: TGTGCCAGCAGTGGTACAGGGAGTTACGAGCAGTACTTC
CDR3: CASSGTGSYEQYF
V: TRBV9
J: TRBJ2-7
D: .
size: .

DNA: TGTGCCAGCAGCAACACGGCCGAGAATTCACCCCTCCACTTT
CDR3: CASSNTAENSPLHF
V: TRBV9
J: TRBJ1-6
D: .
size: .

DNA: TGTGCCAGCAGCGCCGGGAACCCTGAAGCTTTCTTT
CDR3: CASSAGNPEAFF
V: TRBV6-6
J: TRBJ1-1
D: .
size: .

DNA: TGTGCCTGGTCTTTAGCGGGGGGGCCGCGGGAGACCCAGTACTTC
CDR3: CAWSLAGGPRETQYF
V: TRBV30
J: TRBJ2-5
D: TRBD2
size: .

DNA: TGTGCCAGCAGCTTAGGTGTTGGACAGCTTAATCAGCCCCAGCATTTT
CDR3: CASSLGVGQLNQPQHF
V: TRBV11-1
J: TRBJ1-5
D: .
size: .

DNA: TGTGCCAGCAGCCCCTCGCGGGGACAGGGGAGGAATGAAAAACTGTTTTTT
CDR3: CASSPSRGQGRNEKLFF
V: TRBV7-9
J: TRBJ1-4
D: TRBD1
size: once

DNA: TGCGCCAGCAGCCAAGCACATGGGGGGCATAACTATGGCTACACCTTC
CDR3: CASSQAHGGHNYGYTF
V: TRBV4-1
J: TRBJ1-2
D: .
size: once

DNA: TGTGCCAGCAGTCTACAGGGGGCGATTCAGCCCCAGCATTTT
CDR3: CASSLQGAIQPQHF
V: TRBV2
J: TRBJ1-5
D: TRBD1
size: few

DNA: TGTGCCAGCAACACCCTTACCGGCGGTGAAGGCGGCTACACCTTC
CDR3: CASNTLTGGEGGYTF
V: TRBV27
J: TRBJ1-2
D: .
size: .

DNA: TGTGCCAGCAGTTTATGGGGCAGGGGTGATTCACCCCTCCACTTT
CDR3: CASSLWGRGDSPLHF
V: TRBV28
J: TRBJ1-6
D: .
size: .

DNA: TGTGCCAGCAGCGGACCGGGACAGTCCTACGAGCAGTACTTC
CDR3: CASSGPGQSYEQYF
V: TRBV13
J: TRBJ2-7
D: TRBD1
size: once

DNA: TGTGCCAGCAGCTTGGGAGGTAGTTTCTTCAGCGGGGAGCTGTTTTTT
CDR3: CASSLGGSFFSGELFF
V: TRBV5-6
J: TRBJ2-2
D: .
size: .